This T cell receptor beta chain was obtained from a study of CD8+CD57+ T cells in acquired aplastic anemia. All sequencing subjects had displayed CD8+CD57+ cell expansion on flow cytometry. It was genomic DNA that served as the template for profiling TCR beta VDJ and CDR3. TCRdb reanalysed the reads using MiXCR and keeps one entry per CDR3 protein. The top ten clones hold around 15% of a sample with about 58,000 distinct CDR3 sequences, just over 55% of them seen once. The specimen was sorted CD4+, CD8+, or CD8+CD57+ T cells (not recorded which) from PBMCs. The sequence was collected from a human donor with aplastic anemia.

For the CDR3, the DNA is TGTGCCTGCTCGGCGGGGGAGAGCACAGATACGCAGTATTTT. It yields the protein CACSAGESTDTQYF. This rearrangement joins TRBV7-3 to TRBJ2-3, with 7 bases identical to TRBD2. The CDR3 has 14 residues. CDR1 is SGHTA and CDR2 is FQGTGA in the germline V gene. V shed 11 bases, J shed 0 bases, and the junction held 8 bases outside the gene matches.